One sample yielded the 26 T cell receptor beta chains listed below, sequenced in a study of shared clonotypes between healthy human individuals. CD45RO negativity and positive selection for CCR7 defined naive CD8 cells, a population that excluded terminally differentiated effector memory CD45RA+ cells. Here immunoSEQ multiplex PCR was the method, and the copy in TCRdb shows in-frame clones only, minus some. The data contain nearly 2 million clones, approximately 94% of them singletons. Sequencing used naive CD8+ T cells sorted from blood. These receptors all come from a man aged 18 to 30 in good health.

The chain joins TRBV5-6 to TRBJ1-2; D unresolved. From germline, CDR1 is SGHDT and CDR2 YYEEEE. CDR3 size: 12 residues. V was cut by 3 bases and J by 6 bases, with 9 bases left in between. CDR3 nucleotide sequence: TGTGCCAGCAGCTGGGTGAGTGATGGCTACACCTTC. Encoded protein: CASSWVSDGYTF.

The chain combines TRBV7-2 with TRBJ2-3; the D is unclear. The CDR3 covers 14 residues. Germline V gene lookup returns CDR1 SGHTA and CDR2 FQGNSA. Deletions cut 2 bases from V and 2 bases from J, with 8 bases between. The CDR3 sequence: CASSLIVPTDTQYF. The CDR3 region has the DNA TGTGCCAGCAGCTTAATAGTACCCACAGATACGCAGTATTTT. Supplemented by reference TRBV7-2 and TRBJ2-3, the full variable domain reads GAGVSQSPSNKVTEKGKDVELRCDPISGHTALYWYRQSLGQGLEFLIYFQGNSAPDKSGLPSDRFSAERTGGSVSTLTIQRTQQEDSAVYLCASSLIVPTDTQYFGPGTRLTVL.

The chain employs TRBV6-5 and TRBJ2-1, with 9 bases matching TRBD1. Germline V lookup: CDR1 MNHEY, CDR2 SVGAGI. The CDR3 sequence is 14 residues long. Trimming at V came to 5 bases and at J to 7 bases, leaving 6 bases not matched to a gene. CDR3: CASSTWTGDNEQFF. CDR3 in DNA: TGTGCCAGCAGTACTTGGACAGGGGATAATGAGCAGTTCTTC.

The chain joins TRBV5-1 to TRBJ1-1; unclear D gene. The ends were cut back, 3 bases at V and 2 bases at J, with 11 bases in the middle. Per the germline V gene, CDR1 is SGHRS and CDR2 is YFSETQ. The CDR3 has 14 residues. Here the CDR3 DNA reads TGCGCCAGCAGCTCGGCTTGGACTAACACTGAAGCTTTCTTT. Its protein product is CASSSAWTNTEAFF.

The genes are TRBV5-1 and TRBJ2-3; 7 positions agree with TRBD2. V trimming: 4 bases; J trimming: 2 bases; junction bases outside the gene matches: 10. Germline CDR1 is SGHRS and CDR2 is YFSETQ. The CDR3 is 16 amino acids. The CDR3 loop is CASSPRWAGDTDTQYF. DNA of the CDR3: TGCGCCAGCAGCCCTCGTTGGGCGGGAGACACAGATACGCAGTATTTT.

The chain combines TRBV30 with TRBJ2-3; 7 bases map to TRBD2. There are 15 residues in the CDR3. Per germline, CDR1 GTSNPN and CDR2 SVGIG (reference sequence). V shed 4 bases and J 0 bases; nucleotides not matched to a gene: 7. CDR3 loop: CAWNGGGASTDTQYF. CDR3 DNA: TGTGCCTGGAATGGCGGGGGTGCTAGCACAGATACGCAGTATTTT.

The sample holds one count of this clone. The chain uses TRBV7-2 and TRBJ2-7, with TRBD1 as a possible D gene (5 bases). The germline V gene has CDR1 SGHTA and CDR2 FQGNSA. V was pared by 1 base and J by 4 bases, with 8 bases between. This CDR3 region has 13 residues. CDR3 nucleotide sequence: TGTGCCAGCAGCTTAGAGGCAGGGTACGAGCAGTACTTC. Its protein product is CASSLEAGYEQYF.

The gene calls are TRBV4-1 and TRBJ2-5; 8 bases map to TRBD1. Germline V gene lookup returns CDR1 MGHRA and CDR2 YSYEKL. V was clipped by 3 bases and J by 4 bases; unmatched bases: 4. The CDR3 totals 14 residues. Here the CDR3 DNA reads TGCGCCAGCAGCCAGAGGACAGGGCCAGAGACCCAGTACTTC. Protein product: CASSQRTGPETQYF.

This chain joins TRBV11-2 and TRBJ1-1; a possible D gene is TRBD1 (6 bases). Looked up from germline, CDR1 is SGHAT and CDR2 is FQNNGV. Trimming took off 1 base at V and 0 bases at J, with 12 bases between the two ends. The CDR3 totals 16 residues. The CDR3 region is CASSLAQGFMNTEAFF. CDR3 in DNA: TGTGCCAGCAGCTTAGCACAGGGCTTTATGAACACTGAAGCTTTCTTT.

The chain carries TRBV13 and TRBJ1-6, with D possibly TRBD1 on 5 matching bases. The CDR3 extends over 16 amino acids. Germline V lookup: CDR1 PRHDT, CDR2 FYEKMQ (reference sequence). V gave up 3 bases and J gave up 0 bases, with 9 bases separating them. CDR3 residues: CASSFGGSSYNSPLHF. The CDR3 DNA reads TGTGCCAGCAGCTTTGGGGGGAGCTCCTATAATTCACCCCTCCACTTT.

The V and J genes are TRBV6-5 and TRBJ2-1, with D uncertain. The germline V gene has CDR1 MNHEY and CDR2 SVGAGI. Trimming shortened V by 8 bases and J by 1 base, and 6 bases separated the two germline ends. This CDR3 contains 12 residues. CDR3 protein: CASLGSYNEQFF. Written as DNA, the CDR3 is TGTGCCAGCCTCGGGTCCTACAATGAGCAGTTCTTC.

The chain links TRBV14 to TRBJ2-7, with 11 nucleotides matching TRBD2. The germline gives CDR1 SGHDN, CDR2 FVKESK. V was clipped by 2 bases and J by 2 bases; unmatched bases: 2. The CDR3 consists of 15 residues. CDR3: CASSQTSGGTYEQYF. The CDR3 DNA is TGTGCCAGCAGCCAAACTAGCGGGGGAACCTACGAGCAGTACTTC.

The J gene is TRBJ1-1, the V gene TRBV10-2; the D is unclear. With 6 bases removed from V and 0 bases from J, the gap between germline ends came to 11 bases. Germline V gene sequence: CDR1 WSHSY, CDR2 SAAADI. The CDR3 totals 14 residues. This CDR3 is CASSYEGLNTEAFF. The CDR3, as DNA: TGCGCCAGCAGCTACGAGGGCCTGAACACTGAAGCTTTCTTT.

On this clone itself: This sample also contains other DNA sequences that code for the same CDR3. The chain uses TRBV7-9 and TRBJ2-7; 9 bases are a match to TRBD1. Germline trimming cut 1 base from V and 5 bases from J; bases unmatched to any gene: 3. Germline-derived CDR1 and CDR2 are SEHNR and FQNEAQ (reference sequence). The CDR3 spans 14 residues. The CDR3 DNA reads as TGTGCCAGCAGCTTAGACAGGGGGCCCGACGAGCAGTACTTC. Its translation: CASSLDRGPDEQYF.

The V and J genes are TRBV7-9 and TRBJ2-1; maybe TRBD2 (5 bases). V was trimmed by 5 bases and J by 8 bases, leaving 16 bases between them. Germline-derived CDR1 and CDR2 are SEHNR and FQNEAQ (reference sequence). The CDR3 spans 14 residues. CDR3 loop: CASSPVLEFDEQFF. In DNA form, the CDR3 reads TGTGCCAGCAGCCCGGTACTAGAGTTCGATGAGCAGTTCTTC. The whole variable domain, filled in from reference TRBV7-9 and TRBJ2-1, reads DTGVSQNPRHKITKRGQNVTFRCDPISEHNRLYWYRQTLGQGPEFLTYFQNEAQLEKSRLLSDRFSAERPKGSFSTLEIQRTEQGDSAMYLCASSPVLEFDEQFFGPGTRLTVL.

The V gene is TRBV5-4, the J gene TRBJ2-5; D gene unclear. CDR3 length: 13 amino acids. Per the germline V gene, CDR1 is SGHNT and CDR2 is YYREEE (reference sequence). Trimming pared 1 base from V and 5 bases from J, leaving 9 bases between. This chain's CDR3 is CASSLRAVETQYF. CDR3 nucleotide sequence: TGTGCCAGCAGCTTGAGGGCGGTGGAGACCCAGTACTTC.

The table lists this clone with a count of one. The V and J genes are TRBV6-4 and TRBJ2-2; 7 positions match TRBD1. The CDR3 runs to 14 residues. V trimming: 6 bases; J trimming: 3 bases; junction bases outside the gene matches: 4. Germline loops: CDR1 MRHNA, CDR2 SNTAGT. This chain's CDR3 is CASSDRADTGELFF. The CDR3 DNA reads as TGTGCCAGCAGCGACAGGGCCGACACCGGGGAGCTGTTTTTT.

V and J are TRBV10-2 and TRBJ2-7, with D perhaps matching TRBD1 or TRBD2 (6 bases each). Trimming took 1 base from V and 7 from J, leaving 11 bases between them. Germline-derived CDR1 and CDR2 are WSHSY and SAAADI. The CDR3 has 13 amino acids. CDR3 sequence (DNA): TGCGCCAGCAGTGAGTGGGGGGCGGGAGAGCAGTACTTC. Protein product: CASSEWGAGEQYF.

The chain joins TRBV19 to TRBJ2-7; tentatively, D is TRBD1 (6 bases). The CDR3 is made up of 14 amino acids. The germline V gene encodes CDR1 LNHDA and CDR2 SQIVND (reference sequence). V lost 2 bases and J 4 bases, leaving 12 bases between the germline ends. The CDR3 DNA reads as TGTGCCAGTAGTATATCTCCGGACAGATACGAGCAGTACTTC. Protein: CASSISPDRYEQYF.

This clone was picked up one time. This chain joins TRBV6-1 and TRBJ1-5; perhaps TRBD1 as D (5 bases). V was pared by 1 base and J by 11 bases, with 18 bases between. This CDR3 has 15 amino acids. Germline-derived CDR1 and CDR2 are MNHNS and SASEGT. The CDR3 reads CASSEGQVGELTQHF. The CDR3 DNA sequence: TGTGCCAGCAGTGAAGGCCAGGTGGGGGAGTTGACCCAGCATTTT.

The V and J genes are TRBV2 and TRBJ2-7, with 8 bases identical to TRBD1. Germline CDR1 is SNHLY and CDR2 is FYNNEI. Trimming took 4 bases from V and 2 from J; bases not matched to a gene: 7. The CDR3 has 15 residues. CDR3 sequence: CASSAFRTGTYEQYF. CDR3 DNA sequence: TGTGCCAGCAGTGCCTTCCGGACAGGGACCTACGAGCAGTACTTC.

The J gene is TRBJ2-7, the V gene TRBV27; 9 nucleotides align to TRBD1. With 2 bases clipped from V and 2 bases from J, the junction kept 7 bases outside the gene matches. The CDR3 consists of 16 residues. Per germline, CDR1 MNHEY and CDR2 SMNVEV (reference sequence). The CDR3 sequence: CASSLATGQGPYEQYF. The CDR3 nucleotides read TGTGCCAGCAGTTTAGCCACGGGACAGGGACCCTACGAGCAGTACTTC.

This chain connects TRBV11-2 to TRBJ2-1; D unclear. Trimming removed 0 bases at V and 2 bases at J, with 2 bases between. This CDR3 spans 13 amino acids. The germline gives CDR1 SGHAT, CDR2 FQNNGV. The CDR3 loop is CASSLEAYNEQFF. The CDR3 DNA sequence: TGTGCCAGCAGCTTAGAAGCCTACAATGAGCAGTTCTTC.

The V call is TRBV7-9, the J call TRBJ2-3; 8 bases agree with TRBD2. Germline loops: CDR1 SEHNR, CDR2 FQNEAQ (reference sequence). Unmatched junction bases numbered 15, after V lost 5 bases and J lost 5 bases. The CDR3 consists of 17 residues. The CDR3 bases are TGTGCCAGCAGCCAGGTCGGGCGGGGGGCCGTAGGAGATACGCAGTATTTT. It specifies CASSQVGRGAVGDTQYF.

This sequence joins TRBV28 and TRBJ2-6; D gene unclear. This CDR3 contains 16 residues. Trimming pared 9 bases from V and 0 bases from J, leaving 15 bases between. Germline assignment: CDR1 MDHEN and CDR2 SYDVKM. The CDR3 sequence is CASFSLQSSGANVLTF. The CDR3 region has the DNA TGTGCCAGTTTCTCTCTACAGAGCTCTGGGGCCAACGTCCTGACTTTC.

J is TRBJ2-5 and V is TRBV25-1, with D unresolved. CDR3 length equals 14 residues. V lost 2 bases, J lost 7 bases, and 14 bases lay in between. CDR1 and CDR2 (germline): MGHDK, SYGVNS. The CDR3 region is CASSEDPEEVTQYF. DNA of the CDR3: TGTGCCAGCAGTGAAGATCCAGAAGAGGTGACCCAGTACTTC. Combining the CDR3 with reference TRBV25-1 and TRBJ2-5 gives the whole variable domain EADIYQTPRYLVIGTGKKITLECSQTMGHDKMYWYQQDPGMELHLIHYSYGVNSTEKGDLSSESTVSRIRTEHFPLTLESARPSHTSQYLCASSEDPEEVTQYFGPGTRLLVL.